The rows below give T cell receptor beta chains drawn from one sample of a study of T cell responses to AZD1222 COVID-19 vaccine. Measured with immunoSEQ multiplex PCR; TCRdb has only the in-frame clones, and not every one. Counted here are some 160,000 clones, about nine tenths occurring once; the ten biggest clones make up 5.5%. Sequencing used peripheral blood, obtained on day 0 of AZD1222 vaccination. Receptors were obtained from an adult in good health. Both conserved end residues are part of each CDR3. A D gene is named only where the DNA matches it firmly. Rows give clone size only sometimes, using once, few, many, or a class for an expanded clone.

j_gene	d_gene	abundance	v_gene	CDR3nt	CDR3aa
TRBJ2-3	TRBD2	once	TRBV19	TGTGCCAGTAGTATTGGGCTAGCGGGGACGACTAGCACAGATACGCAGTATTTT	CASSIGLAGTTSTDTQYF
TRBJ2-7	TRBD1	NA	TRBV28	TGTGCCAGCAGCCAACCCGGGACAGGATCCTACGAGCAGTACTTC	CASSQPGTGSYEQYF
TRBJ2-3	NA	NA	TRBV5-8	TGTGCCAGCAGCTCGATTTTCACGCTCACAGATACGCAGTATTTT	CASSSIFTLTDTQYF
TRBJ2-2	TRBD2	once	TRBV2	TGTGCCAGCAGAGCCGGGGTGAGCGGGGCCGGGGAGCTGTTTTTT	CASRAGVSGAGELFF
TRBJ1-1	NA	NA	TRBV30	TGTGCCTCCTGGGAACCCATGAACACTGAAGCTTTCTTT	CASWEPMNTEAFF
TRBJ1-2	NA	NA	TRBV19	TGTGCCAGTAGTTCCCGACAGGACTTTTATGGCTACACCTTC	CASSSRQDFYGYTF
TRBJ2-2	NA	NA	TRBV5-6	TGTGCCAGCAGCCCGGACAGCTACACCGGGGAGCTGTTTTTT	CASSPDSYTGELFF
TRBJ1-1	TRBD1	NA	TRBV6-5	TGTGCCAGCAGGCCACTTGGACAGGGGGCAGGTGAAGCTTTCTTT	CASRPLGQGAGEAFF
TRBJ1-5	NA	NA	TRBV28	TGTGCCAGTACCGGGACCCGAGGCACTCAGCCCCAGCATTTT	CASTGTRGTQPQHF
TRBJ1-6	NA	NA	TRBV3-1/TRBV3-2	TGTGCCAGCAGCCAATTAGGTGACAGGACGAGTTCACCCCTCCACTTT	CASSQLGDRTSSPLHF
TRBJ1-6	NA	NA	TRBV5-4	TGTGCCAGCAGCTTGGCAGGGCCGCTTAATTCACCCCTCCACTTT	CASSLAGPLNSPLHF
TRBJ1-1	NA	NA	TRBV6-2/TRBV6-3	TGTGCCAGCAGTTATGAGGACACTGAAGCTTTCTTT	CASSYEDTEAFF
TRBJ1-6	NA	NA	TRBV7-2	TGTGCCAGCAGCTTAGGGGTCCGGGAGGGGTCACCCCTCCACTTT	CASSLGVREGSPLHF
TRBJ2-2	TRBD1	NA	TRBV11-1	TGTGCCAGCAGCTTAGCCCCCCAGGGGGCGCTTACCGGGGAGCTGTTTTTT	CASSLAPQGALTGELFF
TRBJ2-2	TRBD2	NA	TRBV13	TGTGCCAGCAGCCCCGGGACTAGCGGGAGGACCGGGGAGCTGTTTTTT	CASSPGTSGRTGELFF
TRBJ2-7	TRBD1	NA	TRBV6-5	TGTGCCAGCAGGATAGGGACAGGGGAGAGCGAGCAGTACTTC	CASRIGTGESEQYF
TRBJ2-7	TRBD2	NA	TRBV18	TGTGCCAGCTCACCACCGTCTAGCGGGAGCTCCTACGAGCAGTACTTC	CASSPPSSGSSYEQYF
TRBJ2-2	NA	NA	TRBV24-1	TGTGCCACCAGTGATTTGACAACCGGGGAGCTGTTTTTT	CATSDLTTGELFF
TRBJ1-5	TRBD1	NA	TRBV2	TGTGCCAGCAGTCCCGGGAGGGACAGGAGCAATCAGCCCCAGCATTTT	CASSPGRDRSNQPQHF
TRBJ1-3	NA	NA	TRBV7-2	TGTGCCAGCAGCCCAGGCATGATTGGCCCCGGATCCTTGGAAAACACCATATATTTT	CASSPGMIGPGSLENTIYF
TRBJ2-7	NA	NA	TRBV7-2	TGTGCCAGCAGCTTCCAGACAAGCTCCTACGAGCAGTACTTC	CASSFQTSSYEQYF
TRBJ1-1	NA	NA	TRBV3-1/TRBV3-2	TGTGCCAGCAGCCAAGATTACACTAGGACTGAAGCTTTCTTT	CASSQDYTRTEAFF
TRBJ2-2	NA	NA	TRBV5-4	TGTGCCAGCAGCTTGGCCGGGGTTAACACCGGGGAGCTGTTTTTT	CASSLAGVNTGELFF
TRBJ2-4	NA	NA	TRBV19	TGTGCCATCGCCGACAGAGCCAAAAACATTCAGTACTTC	CAIADRAKNIQYF
TRBJ2-7	NA	NA	TRBV2	TGTGCCAGCAGTTTCCCGCCGACCTACGAGCAGTACTTC	CASSFPPTYEQYF
TRBJ2-7	NA	NA	TRBV28	TGTGCCAGCAGTTTATCCGGGACAAAGAGGCCCTACGAGCAGTACTTC	CASSLSGTKRPYEQYF